This T cell receptor (beta chain) is drawn from a study of shared clonotypes between healthy human individuals. General study findings and limits: The study found lower generation probabilities in non-shared clonotypes than in those shared by all four donors. It was the few donors that limited the genetic and exposure-history diversity represented.

Between the trimmed V and J ends, which lost 3 bases and 0 bases, there was a span of 9 bases. The CDR3 covers 14 residues. Germline V gives CDR1 LNHDA, CDR2 SQIVND (reference sequence). The table came from immunoSEQ multiplex PCR; TCRdb's copy has only in-frame clones and leaves some out. The repertoire has millions of clones, roughly nine tenths of them found once; the top ten carry about 0.13%. In regard to this clone: The antigen is undetermined. Other DNA sequences in the same sample also yield this CDR3.

Specimen: naive CD4+ T cells sorted from blood. As for subset: CD45RA+ positively selected. The chain uses TRBV19 and TRBJ2-7; D may correspond to TRBD1 or TRBD2 (6 bases each). This receptor was taken from a man aged 18 to 30 in good health. The CDR3 sequence is CASSISGASYEQYF. The DNA of the CDR3 is TGTGCCAGTAGTATTTCGGGGGCCTCCTACGAGCAGTACTTC.